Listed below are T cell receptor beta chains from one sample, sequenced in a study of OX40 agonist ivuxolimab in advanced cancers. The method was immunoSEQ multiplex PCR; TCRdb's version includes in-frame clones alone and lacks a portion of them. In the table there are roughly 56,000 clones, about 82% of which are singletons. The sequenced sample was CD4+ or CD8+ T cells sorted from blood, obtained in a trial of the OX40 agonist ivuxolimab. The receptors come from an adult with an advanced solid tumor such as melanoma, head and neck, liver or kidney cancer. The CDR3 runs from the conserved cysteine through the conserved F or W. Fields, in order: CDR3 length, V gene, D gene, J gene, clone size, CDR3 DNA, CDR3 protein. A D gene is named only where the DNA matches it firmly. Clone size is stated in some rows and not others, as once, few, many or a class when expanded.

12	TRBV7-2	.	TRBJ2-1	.	TGTGCCAGCAGCTCCAAAACAGGGTTGCAGTTCTTC	CASSSKTGLQFF
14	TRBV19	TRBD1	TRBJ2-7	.	TGTGCCAGTGGCCGGGACAGTCCTTCCTACGAGCAGTACTTC	CASGRDSPSYEQYF
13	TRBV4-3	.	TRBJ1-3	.	TGCGCCAGCAGGGGTTCTACTGGAAACACCATATATTTT	CASRGSTGNTIYF
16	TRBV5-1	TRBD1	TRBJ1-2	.	TGCGCCAGCAGCTTCTCCGGGACAGGGGCGAATTATGGCTACACCTTC	CASSFSGTGANYGYTF
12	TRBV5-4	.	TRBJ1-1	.	TGTGCCAGCAGCTTGGATAGTGGCGGGGCTTTCTTT	CASSLDSGGAFF
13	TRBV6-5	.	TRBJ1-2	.	TGTGCCAGCAGTTACGGGCCAAACTATGGCTACACCTTC	CASSYGPNYGYTF
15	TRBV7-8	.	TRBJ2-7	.	TGTGCCAGCAGCCGTACAGGTGGGCTCTCCTACGAGCAGTACTTC	CASSRTGGLSYEQYF
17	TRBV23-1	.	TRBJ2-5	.	TGCGCCAGCAGTCGCCGAGTGGGCGAACTTTCTCAAGAGACCCAGTACTTC	CASSRRVGELSQETQYF
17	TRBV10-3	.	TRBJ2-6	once	TGTGCCATCAGTGATGCCCAGGGGAACTCTGGGGCCAACGTCCTGACTTTC	CAISDAQGNSGANVLTF
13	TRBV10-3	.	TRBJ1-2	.	TGTGCCATCAGTGAGGGGCAGAACTATGGCTACACCTTC	CAISEGQNYGYTF
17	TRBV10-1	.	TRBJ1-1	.	TGCGCCAGCAGTGAGTCGAGGGGCGAACCCTCGAAGACTGAAGCTTTCTTT	CASSESRGEPSKTEAFF
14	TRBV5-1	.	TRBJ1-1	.	TGCGCCAGCAGCCCTTCCGGGACATACACTGAAGCTTTCTTT	CASSPSGTYTEAFF
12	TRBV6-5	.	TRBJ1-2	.	TGTGCCAGTCGACTCCCGGGGGGGGGCTACACCTTC	CASRLPGGGYTF
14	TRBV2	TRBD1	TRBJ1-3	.	TGTGCCAGCAGTTTGGACAGGTCTGGAAACACCATATATTTT	CASSLDRSGNTIYF
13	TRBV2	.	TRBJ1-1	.	TGTGCCAGCAGTAGACAGCTGAACACTGAAGCTTTCTTT	CASSRQLNTEAFF
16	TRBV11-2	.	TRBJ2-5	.	TGTGCCAGCAGCTTAGGGGCTCTAGCAGACCAAGAGACCCAGTACTTC	CASSLGALADQETQYF
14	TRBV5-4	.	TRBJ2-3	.	TGTGCCAGCAGCTTGAAATGGTCCACAGATACGCAGTATTTT	CASSLKWSTDTQYF
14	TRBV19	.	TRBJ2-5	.	TGTGCCAGTAGTATGGAGGTGGGGGGAGAGACCCAGTACTTC	CASSMEVGGETQYF
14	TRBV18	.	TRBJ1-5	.	TGTGCCAGCTCATCAGGGGATAATGGTCAGCCCCAGCATTTT	CASSSGDNGQPQHF
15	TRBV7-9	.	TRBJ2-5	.	TGTGCCAGCAGCACCACCGGACAGCGGGGAGAGACCCAGTACTTC	CASSTTGQRGETQYF
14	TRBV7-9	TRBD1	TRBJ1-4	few	TGTGCCAGCAGCGCTGACAGGGATCGCATGAAACTGTTTTTT	CASSADRDRMKLFF
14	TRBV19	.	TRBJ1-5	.	TGTGCCAGTAGGAGGGAATTGAACAATCAGCCCCAGCATTTT	CASRRELNNQPQHF
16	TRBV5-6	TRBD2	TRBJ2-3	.	TGTGCCAGCAGCCGGGGACTAGCGGGGTACACAGATACGCAGTATTTT	CASSRGLAGYTDTQYF
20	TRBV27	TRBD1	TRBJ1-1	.	TGTGCCAGCAGTTTCTCTCCCCTCCTACAGGGGGCGAGGTGGAGCACTGAAGCTTTCTTT	CASSFSPLLQGARWSTEAFF
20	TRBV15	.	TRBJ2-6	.	TGTGCCACCAGCAGAGATCCTTCCCCAGGGGCCAGCTCTGGGGCCAACGTCCTGACTTTC	CATSRDPSPGASSGANVLTF
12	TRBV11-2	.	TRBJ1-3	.	TGTGCCAGCAGCGCAAACGGGCTCCCTGTATATTTT	CASSANGLPVYF
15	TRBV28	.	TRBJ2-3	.	TGTGCCAGCCACTCTTTGGGGGGCCGCACAGATACGCAGTATTTT	CASHSLGGRTDTQYF
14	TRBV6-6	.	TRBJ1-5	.	TGTGCCAGCAACGCTTGGCAGGGGAATCAGCCCCAGCATTTT	CASNAWQGNQPQHF
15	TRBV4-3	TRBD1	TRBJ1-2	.	TGCGCCAGCAGCCAAGCATGGACAGGGAACTATGGCTACACCTTC	CASSQAWTGNYGYTF
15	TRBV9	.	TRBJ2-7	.	TGTGCCAGCAGCGCGGGGGACCTAGAGGCCTACGAGCAGTACTTC	CASSAGDLEAYEQYF
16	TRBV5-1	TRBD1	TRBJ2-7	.	TGCGCCAGCAGTCCCGGATCGGGACAGGGTTCCTACGAGCAGTACTTC	CASSPGSGQGSYEQYF
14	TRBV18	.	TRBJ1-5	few	TGTGCCAGCTCACCGGTTGAAGGGTTTCAGCCCCAGCATTTT	CASSPVEGFQPQHF
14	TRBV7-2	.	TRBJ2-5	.	TGTGCCAGCAGCCCCCAGGGGGGGGAAGAGACCCAGTACTTC	CASSPQGGEETQYF
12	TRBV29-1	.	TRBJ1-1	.	TGCAGCGGGGCGGGCGGGAACACTGAAGCTTTCTTT	CSGAGGNTEAFF
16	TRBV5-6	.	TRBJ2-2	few	TGTGCCAGCAGAACGGAGACACTTACGAACACCGGGGAGCTGTTTTTT	CASRTETLTNTGELFF
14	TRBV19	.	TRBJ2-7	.	TGTGCCAGTAGTATACGGGACAAACACTACGAGCAGTACTTC	CASSIRDKHYEQYF
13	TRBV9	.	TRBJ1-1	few	TGTGCCAGCAGCGTAGAGGCGGGCATAGGGGTTTTCTTT	CASSVEAGIGVFF
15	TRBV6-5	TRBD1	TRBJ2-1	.	TGTGCCAGCAGTCTAGGACAGGGATCCTACAATGAGCAGTTCTTC	CASSLGQGSYNEQFF
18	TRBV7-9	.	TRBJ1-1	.	TGTGCCAGCAGTTTAACGCCGGTTTCTAGGTCCGGGATCACTGAAGCTTTCTTT	CASSLTPVSRSGITEAFF
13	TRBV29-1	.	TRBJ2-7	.	TGCAGCGTTGAGTACAGGGAGGGTGGCGAGCAGTACTTC	CSVEYREGGEQYF
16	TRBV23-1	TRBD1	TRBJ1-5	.	TGCGCCAGCAGTCACTCTCCCGGACAGGGACATCAGCCCCAGCATTTT	CASSHSPGQGHQPQHF
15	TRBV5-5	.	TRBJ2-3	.	TGTGCCAGCAGCTTTCTAGTTTCCCACACGGATACGCAGTATTTT	CASSFLVSHTDTQYF
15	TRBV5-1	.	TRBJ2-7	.	TGCGCCAGCAGCTTGGCCGCGGCAGCCTCCTACGAGCAGTACTTC	CASSLAAAASYEQYF
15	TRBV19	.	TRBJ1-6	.	TGTGCCAGTAGCGCAGGGATCACCTATAATTCACCCCTCCACTTT	CASSAGITYNSPLHF
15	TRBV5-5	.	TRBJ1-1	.	TGTGCCAGCAGCTTGGGGCGGGGAATGAACACTGAAGCTTTCTTT	CASSLGRGMNTEAFF
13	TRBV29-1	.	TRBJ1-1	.	TGCAGCGTTACCCTTTCCTTGAACACTGAAGCTTTCTTT	CSVTLSLNTEAFF
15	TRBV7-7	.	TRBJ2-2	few	TGTGCTAGCAGCTTAGCGAGGCAAACCACCGGGGAGCTGTTTTTT	CASSLARQTTGELFF
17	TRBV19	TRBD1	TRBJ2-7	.	TGTGCCAGTAGTATCTTAATGGTGGGGACAGGAGCCTACGAGCAGTACTTC	CASSILMVGTGAYEQYF
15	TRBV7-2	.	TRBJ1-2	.	TGCGCCAGCAGCTTCACAACAGGAACTAACTATGGCTACACCTTC	CASSFTTGTNYGYTF
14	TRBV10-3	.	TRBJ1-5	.	TGTGCCATCAGTGAGTCTACTTTCAATCAGCCCCAGCATTTT	CAISESTFNQPQHF
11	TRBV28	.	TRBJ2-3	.	TGTGCCAGCAGGGTCACAGATACGCAGTATTTT	CASRVTDTQYF
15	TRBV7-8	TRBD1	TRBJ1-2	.	TGTGCCAGCAGCTTAGATCCAGGGGGGGACTATGGCTACACCTTC	CASSLDPGGDYGYTF
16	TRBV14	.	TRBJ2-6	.	TGTGCCAGCAGCCAAGATGGCCATTCTGGGGCCAACGTCCTGACTTTC	CASSQDGHSGANVLTF
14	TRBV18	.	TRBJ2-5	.	TGTGCCAGCTCACCACCTCCAGGGAAAGAGACCCAGTACTTC	CASSPPPGKETQYF
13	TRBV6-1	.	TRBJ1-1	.	TGTGCCAGCAGTTCCTCCCTGTTCCCTGAAGCTTTCTTT	CASSSSLFPEAFF
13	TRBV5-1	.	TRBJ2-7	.	TGCGCCAGCAGCTTCGGACAGCCAAACGAGCAGTACTTC	CASSFGQPNEQYF
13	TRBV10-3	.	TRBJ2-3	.	TGTGCCATCAGTGAGTCCCTATTAGGTACGCAGTATTTT	CAISESLLGTQYF
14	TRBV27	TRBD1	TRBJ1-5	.	TGTGCCAGCATCACCGGGACAGAAGATCAGCCCCAGCATTTT	CASITGTEDQPQHF
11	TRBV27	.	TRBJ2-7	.	TGTGCCAGCAGTTTTAACAACGAGCAGTACTTC	CASSFNNEQYF